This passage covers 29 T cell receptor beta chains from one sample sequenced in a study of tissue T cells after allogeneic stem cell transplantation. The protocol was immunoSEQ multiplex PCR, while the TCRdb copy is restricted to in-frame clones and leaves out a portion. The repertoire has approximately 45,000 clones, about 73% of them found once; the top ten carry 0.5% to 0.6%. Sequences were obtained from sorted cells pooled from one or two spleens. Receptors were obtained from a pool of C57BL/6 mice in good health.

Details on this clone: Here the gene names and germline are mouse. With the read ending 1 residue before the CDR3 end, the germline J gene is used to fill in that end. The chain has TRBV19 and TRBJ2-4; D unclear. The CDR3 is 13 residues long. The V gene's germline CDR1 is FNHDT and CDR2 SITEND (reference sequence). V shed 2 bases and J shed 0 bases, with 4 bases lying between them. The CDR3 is CASSMRSQNTLYF. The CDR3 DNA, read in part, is TGTGCCAGCAGTATGCGTAGTCAAAACACCTTGTAC. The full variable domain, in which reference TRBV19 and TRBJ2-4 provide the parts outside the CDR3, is GGIITQTPKFLIGQEGQKLTLKCQQNFNHDTMYWYRQDSGKGLRLIYYSITENDLQKGDLSEGYDASREKKSSFSLTVTSAQKNEMAVFLCASSMRSQNTLYFGAGTRLSVL.

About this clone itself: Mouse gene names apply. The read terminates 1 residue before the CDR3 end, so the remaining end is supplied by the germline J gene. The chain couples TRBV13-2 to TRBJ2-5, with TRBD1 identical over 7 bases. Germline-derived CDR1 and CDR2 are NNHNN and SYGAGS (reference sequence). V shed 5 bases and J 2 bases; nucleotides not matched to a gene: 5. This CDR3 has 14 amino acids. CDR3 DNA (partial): TGTGCCAGCGGGGGACAGATCCTCCAAGACACCCAGTAC. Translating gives CASGGQILQDTQY. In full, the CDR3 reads CASGGQILQDTQYF.

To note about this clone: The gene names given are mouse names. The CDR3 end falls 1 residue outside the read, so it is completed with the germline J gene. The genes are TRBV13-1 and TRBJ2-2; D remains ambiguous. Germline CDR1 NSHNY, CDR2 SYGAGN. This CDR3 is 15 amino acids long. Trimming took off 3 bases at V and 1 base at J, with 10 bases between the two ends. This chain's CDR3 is CASSGSQENTGQLYF. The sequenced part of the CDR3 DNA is TGTGCCAGCAGTGGGAGCCAGGAAAACACCGGGCAGCTCTAC.

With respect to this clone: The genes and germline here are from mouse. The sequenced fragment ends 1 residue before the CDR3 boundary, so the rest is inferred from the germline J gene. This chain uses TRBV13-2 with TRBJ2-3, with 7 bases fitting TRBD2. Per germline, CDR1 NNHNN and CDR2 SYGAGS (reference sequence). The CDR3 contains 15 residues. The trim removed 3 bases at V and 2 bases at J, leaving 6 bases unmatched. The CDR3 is CASGAPWGSAETLYF. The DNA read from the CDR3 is TGTGCCAGCGGTGCCCCCTGGGGGTCTGCAGAAACGCTGTAT.

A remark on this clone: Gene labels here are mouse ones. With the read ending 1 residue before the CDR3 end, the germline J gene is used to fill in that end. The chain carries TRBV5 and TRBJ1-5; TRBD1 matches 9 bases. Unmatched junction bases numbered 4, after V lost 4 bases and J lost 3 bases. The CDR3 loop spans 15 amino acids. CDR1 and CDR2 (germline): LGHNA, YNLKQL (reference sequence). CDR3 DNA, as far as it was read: TGTGCCAGCAGCCCGACAGGGGGGGGCAACCAGGCTCCGCTT. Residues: CASSPTGGGNQAPL. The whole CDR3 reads CASSPTGGGNQAPLF.

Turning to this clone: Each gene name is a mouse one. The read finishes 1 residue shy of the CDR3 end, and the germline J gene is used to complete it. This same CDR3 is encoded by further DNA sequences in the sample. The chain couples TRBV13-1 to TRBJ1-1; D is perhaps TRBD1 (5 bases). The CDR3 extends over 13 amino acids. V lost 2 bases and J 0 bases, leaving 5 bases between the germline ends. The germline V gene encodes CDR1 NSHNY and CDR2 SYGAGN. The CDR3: CASSDRANTEVFF. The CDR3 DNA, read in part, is TGTGCCAGCAGTGACAGGGCAAACACAGAAGTCTTC.

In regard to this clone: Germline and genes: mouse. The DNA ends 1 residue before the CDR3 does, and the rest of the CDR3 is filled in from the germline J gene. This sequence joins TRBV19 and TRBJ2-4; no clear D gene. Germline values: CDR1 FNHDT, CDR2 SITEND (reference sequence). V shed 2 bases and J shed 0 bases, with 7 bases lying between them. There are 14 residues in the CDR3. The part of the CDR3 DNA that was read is TGTGCCAGCAGTATCTCATCTAGTCAAAACACCTTGTAC. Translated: CASSISSSQNTLY. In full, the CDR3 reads CASSISSSQNTLYF.

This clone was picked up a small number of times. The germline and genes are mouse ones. Partial CDR3 DNA: TGTGCCAGCAGCGGGGGCCAGAGAGACTGGGCTTATGAACAGTAC. Encoded protein: CASSGGQRDWAYEQY. The whole CDR3 region reads CASSGGQRDWAYEQYF. This chain links TRBV13-3 with TRBJ2-7; D might be TRBD2 (7 bases). The missing CDR3 end, 1 residue past where the read stops, is filled in from the germline J gene. The germline gives CDR1 NNHDY, CDR2 SYVADS. The V gene lost 5 bases and the J gene lost 4 bases, with 22 bases spanning the gap. The CDR3 has 16 amino acids.

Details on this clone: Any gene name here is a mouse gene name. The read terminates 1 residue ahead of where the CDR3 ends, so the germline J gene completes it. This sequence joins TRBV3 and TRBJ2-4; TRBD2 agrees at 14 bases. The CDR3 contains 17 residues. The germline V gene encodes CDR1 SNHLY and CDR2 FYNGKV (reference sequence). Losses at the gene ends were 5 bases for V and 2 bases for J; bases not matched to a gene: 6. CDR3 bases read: TGTGCCAGCAGCCCGGGACTGGGGGGGCGCAATCAAAACACCTTGTAC. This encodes CASSPGLGGRNQNTLY. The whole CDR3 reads CASSPGLGGRNQNTLYF.

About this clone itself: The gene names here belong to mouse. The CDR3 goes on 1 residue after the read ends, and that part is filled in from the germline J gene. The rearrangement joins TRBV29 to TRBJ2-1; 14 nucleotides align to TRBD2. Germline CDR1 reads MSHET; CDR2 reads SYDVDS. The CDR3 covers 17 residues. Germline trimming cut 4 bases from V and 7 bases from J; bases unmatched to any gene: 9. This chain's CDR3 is CASSSPGLGGPLAEQFF. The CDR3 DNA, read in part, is TGTGCTAGCAGTTCTCCGGGACTGGGGGGGCCTCTAGCTGAGCAGTTC.

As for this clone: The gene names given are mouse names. The sequenced part of the CDR3 DNA is TGCTCCAGCAGTCAATCGCGCGAAAGATTATTT. This gives the protein CSSSQSRERLF. The whole CDR3 sequence is CSSSQSRERLFF. This rearrangement joins TRBV23 to TRBJ1-4. The read ends 1 residue shy of where the CDR3 ends; the end is completed using the germline J gene. Germline CDR1 and CDR2: KGHTA and FQNQQP. CDR3 size: 12 residues.

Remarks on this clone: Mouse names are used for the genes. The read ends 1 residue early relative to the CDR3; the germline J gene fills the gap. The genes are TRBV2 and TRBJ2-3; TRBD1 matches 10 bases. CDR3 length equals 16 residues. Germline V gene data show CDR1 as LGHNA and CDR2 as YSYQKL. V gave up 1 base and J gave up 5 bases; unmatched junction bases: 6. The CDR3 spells CASSQAPGQGRETLYF. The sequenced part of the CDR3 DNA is TGTGCCAGCAGCCAAGCCCCGGGACAGGGGAGAGAAACGCTGTAT.

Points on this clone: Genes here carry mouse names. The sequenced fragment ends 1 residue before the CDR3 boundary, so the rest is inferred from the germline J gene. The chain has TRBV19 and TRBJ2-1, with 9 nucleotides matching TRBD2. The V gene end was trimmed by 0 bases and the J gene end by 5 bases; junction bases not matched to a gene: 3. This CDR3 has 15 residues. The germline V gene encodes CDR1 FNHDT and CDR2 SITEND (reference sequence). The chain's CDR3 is CASSIELGGNAEQFF. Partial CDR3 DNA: TGTGCCAGCAGTATAGAGCTGGGGGGGAATGCTGAGCAGTTC.

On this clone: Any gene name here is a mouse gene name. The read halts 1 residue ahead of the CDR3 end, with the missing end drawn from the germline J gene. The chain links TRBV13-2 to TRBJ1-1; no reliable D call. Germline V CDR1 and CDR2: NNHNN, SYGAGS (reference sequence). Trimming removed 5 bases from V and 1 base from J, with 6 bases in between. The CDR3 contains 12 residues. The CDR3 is CASGTKNTEVFF. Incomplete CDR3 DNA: TGTGCCAGCGGGACAAAAAACACAGAAGTCTTC.

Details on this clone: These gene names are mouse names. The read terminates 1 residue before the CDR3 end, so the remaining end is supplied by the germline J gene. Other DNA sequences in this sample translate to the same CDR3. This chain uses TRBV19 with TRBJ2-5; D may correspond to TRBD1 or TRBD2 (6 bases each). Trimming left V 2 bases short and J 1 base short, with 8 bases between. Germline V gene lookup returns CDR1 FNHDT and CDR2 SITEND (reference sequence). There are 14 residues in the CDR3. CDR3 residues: CASSIGGDQDTQYF. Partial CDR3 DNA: TGTGCCAGCAGTATCGGGGGCGACCAAGACACCCAGTAC.

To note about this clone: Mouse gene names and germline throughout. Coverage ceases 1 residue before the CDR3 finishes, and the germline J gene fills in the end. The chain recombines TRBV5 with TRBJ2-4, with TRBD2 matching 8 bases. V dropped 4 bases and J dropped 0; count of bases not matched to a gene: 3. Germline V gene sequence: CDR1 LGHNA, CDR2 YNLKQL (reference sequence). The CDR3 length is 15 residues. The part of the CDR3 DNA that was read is TGTGCCAGCAGCCCCGACTGGGGTAGTCAAAACACCTTGTAC. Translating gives CASSPDWGSQNTLY. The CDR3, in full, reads CASSPDWGSQNTLYF.

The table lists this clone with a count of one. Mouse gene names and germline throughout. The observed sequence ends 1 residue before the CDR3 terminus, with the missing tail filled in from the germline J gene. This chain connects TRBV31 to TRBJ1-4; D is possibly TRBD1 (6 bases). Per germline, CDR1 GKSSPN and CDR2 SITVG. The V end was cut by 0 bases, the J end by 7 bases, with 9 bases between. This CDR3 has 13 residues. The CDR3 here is CAWSLRGGERLFF. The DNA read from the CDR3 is TGTGCCTGGAGTCTAAGGGGGGGCGAAAGATTATTT.

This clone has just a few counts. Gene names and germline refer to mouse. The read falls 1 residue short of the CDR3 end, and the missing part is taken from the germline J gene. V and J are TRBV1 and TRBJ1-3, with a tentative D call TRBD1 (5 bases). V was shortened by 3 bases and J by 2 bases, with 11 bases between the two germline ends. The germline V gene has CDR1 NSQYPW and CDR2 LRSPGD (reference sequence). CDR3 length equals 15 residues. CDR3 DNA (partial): TGCACCTGCAGTGCTCTTCAGGGAACTGGAAATACGCTCTAT. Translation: CTCSALQGTGNTLY. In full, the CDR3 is CTCSALQGTGNTLYF.

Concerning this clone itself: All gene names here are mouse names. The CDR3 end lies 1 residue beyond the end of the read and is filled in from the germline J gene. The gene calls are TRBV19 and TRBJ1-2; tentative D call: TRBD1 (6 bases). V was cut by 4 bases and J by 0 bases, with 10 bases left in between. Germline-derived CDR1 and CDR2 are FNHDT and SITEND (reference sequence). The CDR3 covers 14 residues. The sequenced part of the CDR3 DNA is TGTGCCAGCAGTCGACAGGTTGCAAACTCCGACTACACC. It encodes CASSRQVANSDYT. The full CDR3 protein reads CASSRQVANSDYTF.

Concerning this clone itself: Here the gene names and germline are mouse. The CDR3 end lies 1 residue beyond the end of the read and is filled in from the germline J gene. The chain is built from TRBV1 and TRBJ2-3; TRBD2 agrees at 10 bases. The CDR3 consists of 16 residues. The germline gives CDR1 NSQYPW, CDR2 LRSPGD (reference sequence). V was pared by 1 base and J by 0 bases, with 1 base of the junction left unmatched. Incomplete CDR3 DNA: TGCACCTGCAGTGCAGGACTGGGGGGTAGTGCAGAAACGCTGTAT. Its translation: CTCSAGLGGSAETLY. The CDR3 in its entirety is CTCSAGLGGSAETLYF.

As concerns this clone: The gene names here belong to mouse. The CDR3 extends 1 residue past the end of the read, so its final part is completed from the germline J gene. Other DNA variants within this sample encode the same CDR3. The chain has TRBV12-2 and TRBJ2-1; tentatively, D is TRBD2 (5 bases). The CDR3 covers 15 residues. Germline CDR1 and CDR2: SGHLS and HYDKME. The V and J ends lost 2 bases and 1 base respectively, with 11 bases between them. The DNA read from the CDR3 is TGTGCCAGCTCTCCCCGATTGGGGAACTATGCTGAGCAGTTC. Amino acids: CASSPRLGNYAEQF. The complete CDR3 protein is CASSPRLGNYAEQFF.

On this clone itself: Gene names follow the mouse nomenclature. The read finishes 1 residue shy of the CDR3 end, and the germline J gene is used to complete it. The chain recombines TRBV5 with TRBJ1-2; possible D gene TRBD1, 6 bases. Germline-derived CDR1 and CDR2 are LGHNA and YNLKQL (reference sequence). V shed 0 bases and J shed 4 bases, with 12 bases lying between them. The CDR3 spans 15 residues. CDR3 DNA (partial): TGTGCCAGCAGCCAAGACCCAGGGGCGGGCTCCGACTACACC. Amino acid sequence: CASSQDPGAGSDYT. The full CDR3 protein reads CASSQDPGAGSDYTF.

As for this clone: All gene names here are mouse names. CDR3 bases read: TGTGCCAGCAGTCCCGGGACAAGAAATACGCTCTAT. Translating gives CASSPGTRNTLY. The CDR3 in full is CASSPGTRNTLYF. V and J are TRBV14 and TRBJ1-3, with D tentatively TRBD1 (6 bases). Coverage ceases 1 residue before the CDR3 finishes, and the germline J gene fills in the end. The CDR3 totals 13 residues. Germline V lookup: CDR1 SGHDT, CDR2 FRDEAV. V was pared by 4 bases and J by 5 bases, with 10 bases between. The whole variable domain, filled in from reference TRBV14 and TRBJ1-3, reads EAGVTQSPRYAVLQEGQAVSFWCDPISGHDTLYWYQQPRDQGPQLLVYFRDEAVIDNSQLPSDRFSAVRPKGTNSTLKIQSAKQGDTATYLCASSPGTRNTLYFGEGSRLIVV.

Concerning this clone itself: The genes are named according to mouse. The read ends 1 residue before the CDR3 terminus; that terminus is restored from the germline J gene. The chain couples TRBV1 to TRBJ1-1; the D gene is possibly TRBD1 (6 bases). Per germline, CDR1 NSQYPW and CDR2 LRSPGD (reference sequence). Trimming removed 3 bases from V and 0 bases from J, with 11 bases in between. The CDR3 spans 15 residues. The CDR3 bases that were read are TGCACCTGCAGTGCCAGGACAGCTGCAAACACAGAAGTCTTC. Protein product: CTCSARTAANTEVF. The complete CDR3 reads CTCSARTAANTEVFF.

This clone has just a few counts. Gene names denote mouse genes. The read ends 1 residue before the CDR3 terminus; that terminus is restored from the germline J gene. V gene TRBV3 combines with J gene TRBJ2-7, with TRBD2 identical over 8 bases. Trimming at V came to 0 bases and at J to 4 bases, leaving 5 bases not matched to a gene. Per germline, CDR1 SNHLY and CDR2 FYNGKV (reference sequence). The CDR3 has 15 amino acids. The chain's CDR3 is CASSLASWGAYEQYF. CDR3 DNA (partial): TGTGCCAGCAGCTTAGCGAGCTGGGGGGCGTATGAACAGTAC.

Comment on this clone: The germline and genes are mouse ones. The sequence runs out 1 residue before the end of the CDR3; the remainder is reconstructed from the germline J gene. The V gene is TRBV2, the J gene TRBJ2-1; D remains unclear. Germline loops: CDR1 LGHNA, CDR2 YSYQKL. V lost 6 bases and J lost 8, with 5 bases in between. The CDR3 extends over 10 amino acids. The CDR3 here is CASRQTEQFF. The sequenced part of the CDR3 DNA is TGTGCCAGCAGACAGACTGAGCAGTTC.

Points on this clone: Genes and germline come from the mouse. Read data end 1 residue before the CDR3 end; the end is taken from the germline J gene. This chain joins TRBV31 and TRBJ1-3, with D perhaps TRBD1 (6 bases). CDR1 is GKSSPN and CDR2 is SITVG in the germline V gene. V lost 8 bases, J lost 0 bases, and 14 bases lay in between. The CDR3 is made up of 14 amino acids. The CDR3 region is CAGAGDLSGNTLYF. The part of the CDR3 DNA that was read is TGTGCCGGGGCAGGGGACCTTTCTGGAAATACGCTCTAT. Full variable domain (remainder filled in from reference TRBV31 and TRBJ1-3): AQTIHQWPVAEIKAVGSPLSLGCTIKGKSSPNLYWYWQATGGTLQQLFYSITVGQVESVVQLNLSASRPKDDQFILSTEKLLLSHSGFYLCAGAGDLSGNTLYFGEGSRLIVV.

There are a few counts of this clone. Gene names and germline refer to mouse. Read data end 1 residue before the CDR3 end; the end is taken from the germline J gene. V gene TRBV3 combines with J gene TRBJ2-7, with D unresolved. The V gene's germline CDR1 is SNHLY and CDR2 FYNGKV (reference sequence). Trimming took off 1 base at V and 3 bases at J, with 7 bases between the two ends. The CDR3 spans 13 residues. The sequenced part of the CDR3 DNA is TGTGCCAGCAGCTTAGACAGAATCTATGAACAGTAC. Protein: CASSLDRIYEQY. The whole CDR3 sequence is CASSLDRIYEQYF.

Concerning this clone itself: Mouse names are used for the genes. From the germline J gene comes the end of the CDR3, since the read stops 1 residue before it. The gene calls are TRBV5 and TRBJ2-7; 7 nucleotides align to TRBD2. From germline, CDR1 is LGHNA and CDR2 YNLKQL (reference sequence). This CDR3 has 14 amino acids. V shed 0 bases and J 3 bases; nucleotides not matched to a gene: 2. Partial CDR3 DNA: TGTGCCAGCAGCCAAGAGGACTGGAGCTATGAACAGTAC. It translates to CASSQEDWSYEQY. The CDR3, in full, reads CASSQEDWSYEQYF.